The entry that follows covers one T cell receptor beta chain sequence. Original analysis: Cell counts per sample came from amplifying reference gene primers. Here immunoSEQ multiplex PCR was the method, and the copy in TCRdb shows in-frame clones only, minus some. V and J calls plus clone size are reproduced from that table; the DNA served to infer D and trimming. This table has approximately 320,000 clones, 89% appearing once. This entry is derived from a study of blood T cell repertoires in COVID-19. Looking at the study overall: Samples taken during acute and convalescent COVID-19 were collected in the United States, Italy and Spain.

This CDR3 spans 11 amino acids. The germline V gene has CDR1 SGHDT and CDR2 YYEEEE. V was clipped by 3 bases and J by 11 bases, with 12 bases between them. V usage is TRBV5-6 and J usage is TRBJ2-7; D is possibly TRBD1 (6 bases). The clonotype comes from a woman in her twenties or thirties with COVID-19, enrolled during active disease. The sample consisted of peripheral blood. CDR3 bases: TGTGCCAGCAGCTCCGGACAGTGGGAGTACTTC. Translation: CASSSGQWEYF.